This TCR beta chain was captured in a study of T cells in Graves' hyperthyroidism and ophthalmopathy. Study findings and constraints: Before onset, ophthalmopathy was predicted by the model a median 6.5 months earlier.

Regions amplified from RNA transcripts were the TCR beta CDR3 regions. A first-round RT-PCR of the TCR CDR3 used the HTBI primer set. TCRdb analysed the multiplex PCR reads with MiXCR anew, one entry per CDR3 protein. The sample has 460,000 or so distinct CDR3 sequences; approximately 15% are singletons. The CDR3 has 15 residues. Trimming removed 2 bases at V and 6 bases at J, with 14 bases between. Per the germline V gene, CDR1 is SGHAT and CDR2 is FQNNGV. Hyperthyroidism patients were newly diagnosed, had disease duration under 2 months, and were aged 18 to 65 years. Uncontrolled infections, other autoimmune diseases, pregnancy or lactation led to exclusion of patients. This sample holds PBMCs from 10 ml fresh peripheral blood. Many counts were recorded for this clonotype. Its antigen is currently unknown.

Source material: blood. The chain uses TRBV11-2 and TRBJ2-1; D is possibly TRBD1 or TRBD2 (6 bases each). The sequence was obtained from a woman younger than 30 with Graves' hyperthyroidism. This chain's CDR3 is CASSLIRGRSNEQFF. The DNA of the CDR3 is TGTGCCAGCAGCTTAATCCGGGGGCGAAGCAATGAGCAGTTCTTC. The whole variable domain, filled in from reference TRBV11-2 and TRBJ2-1, reads EAGVAQSPRYKIIEKRQSVAFWCNPISGHATLYWYQQILGQGPKLLIQFQNNGVVDDSQLPKDRFSAERLKGVDSTLKIQPAKLEDSAVYLCASSLIRGRSNEQFFGPGTRLTVL.